A selection of T cell receptor beta chains follows, all from one sample in a study of blood T cell repertoires in COVID-19. Only in-frame clones appear in the TCRdb table, and some are missing; sequencing was by immunoSEQ multiplex PCR. The table has tens of thousands of clones, about four fifths seen once; the top ten hold about 17%. The sample comprised peripheral blood. These receptors came from a human donor in a cohort sampled during active COVID-19. Both conserved end residues are part of each CDR3. D genes are given only for firm matches. Size is omitted from some rows. Given values are once, few, many or a class for expanded clones.

>TRBJ2-7|14|NA|TRBV2|NA
CASTPWDNSYEQYF
TGTGCCAGCACCCCGTGGGACAACTCCTACGAGCAGTACTTC
>TRBJ2-7|14|TRBD1|TRBV5-1|NA
CASSGGQGGTEQYF
TGCGCCAGCAGCGGGGGACAGGGGGGTACCGAGCAGTACTTC
>TRBJ1-6|14|TRBD1|TRBV3-1/TRBV3-2|NA
CASSPRTGGSPLHF
TGTGCCAGCAGCCCCAGAACAGGGGGATCACCCCTCCACTTT
>TRBJ1-5|13|NA|TRBV7-9|NA
CASSFGVNQPQHF
TGTGCCAGCAGCTTCGGGGTGAATCAGCCCCAGCATTTT
>TRBJ1-5|15|NA|TRBV6-5|NA
CASSRTGGGGQPQHF
TGTGCCAGCAGTCGTACAGGTGGGGGAGGTCAGCCCCAGCATTTT
>TRBJ2-1|14|TRBD2|TRBV29-1|NA
CSVLSSGVYNEQFF
TGCAGCGTTCTAAGTAGCGGGGTTTACAATGAGCAGTTCTTC
>TRBJ2-5|14|TRBD2|TRBV4-1|NA
CASNQPGGAETQYF
TGCGCCAGCAACCAGCCGGGGGGGGCTGAGACCCAGTACTTC
>TRBJ2-1|15|TRBD2|TRBV7-9|NA
CASSLSGGALDEQFF
TGTGCCAGCAGCTTAAGCGGGGGGGCCTTAGATGAGCAGTTCTTC
>TRBJ1-1|14|NA|TRBV11-2|NA
CASSLEGLGTEAFF
TGTGCCAGCAGCTTAGAGGGGCTTGGCACTGAAGCTTTCTTT
>TRBJ1-6|14|TRBD1|TRBV18|few
CASSADRGNSPLHF
TGTGCCAGCTCAGCTGACAGGGGGAATTCACCCCTCCACTTT
>TRBJ2-7|16|NA|TRBV4-2|NA
CASSQDWLADSYEQYF
TGTGCCAGCAGCCAAGATTGGTTGGCTGATTCCTACGAGCAGTACTTC
>TRBJ1-2|16|NA|TRBV30|NA
CAWRGDTLDNGYGYTF
TGTGCCTGGAGGGGGGACACCCTCGACAACGGCTATGGCTACACCTTC
>TRBJ1-1|13|NA|TRBV6-5|NA
CASTLTVRTEAFF
TGTGCCAGCACTTTGACAGTGCGGACTGAAGCTTTCTTT
>TRBJ2-3|15|TRBD1|TRBV19|once
CASSIRDRGGDTQYF
TGTGCCAGTAGTATCCGGGACAGGGGGGGAGATACGCAGTATTTT